This T cell receptor (beta chain) originates from a study of shared clonotypes between healthy human individuals. V gave up 1 base and J gave up 3 bases, with 12 bases separating them. The CDR3 covers 15 residues. Germline values: CDR1 SGHTA, CDR2 FQGNSA. The study ran the assay at deep level. Only in-frame clones appear in the TCRdb table, and some are missing; sequencing was by immunoSEQ multiplex PCR. The table records 2.5 million or so clones, approximately 94% of them present only once. The chain carries TRBV7-2 and TRBJ1-1; D may be TRBD1 (5 bases). Material: naive CD4+ T cells sorted from blood. Subset in this sample: CD45RA+ positively selected. The source is a man aged 18 to 29 in good health. The CDR3 DNA sequence: TGTGCCAGCAGCTTAGGAGGGGCGAGGTACACTGAAGCTTTCTTT. Amino acids: CASSLGGARYTEAFF.